This paragraph reports one T cell receptor beta chain. The data stem from a study of Ad26.COV2.S vaccination and SARS-CoV-2 variants. The wider study: Administration of Ad26.COV2.S was intramuscular, either once or twice 56 days apart.

This CDR3 is built from 13 residues. V was pared by 2 bases and J by 8 bases, with 9 bases between. The germline V gene has CDR1 MNHNY and CDR2 SVGAGI (reference sequence). The protocol was immunoSEQ multiplex PCR, while the TCRdb copy is restricted to in-frame clones and leaves out a portion. This table has 360,000 or so clones, 89% appearing once. The treatment here: about 20 received Ad26.COV2.S at low or high dose, single or two shots; about 5 received placebo; per-sample allocation not given. Repertoires come from day 63 after the first vaccine or placebo injection. The source was peripheral blood, collected in a trial of Ad26.COV2.S vaccine versus placebo. The V and J genes are TRBV6-6 and TRBJ2-2; possibly TRBD1 for D (6 bases). This clonotype originated in a person aged 18-60 years who received the Ad26.COV2.S COVID-19 vaccine or a placebo. Written as DNA, the CDR3 is TGTGCCAGCAGTTACGCCGGGACAGGGGAGCTGTTTTTT. Amino acids: CASSYAGTGELFF.